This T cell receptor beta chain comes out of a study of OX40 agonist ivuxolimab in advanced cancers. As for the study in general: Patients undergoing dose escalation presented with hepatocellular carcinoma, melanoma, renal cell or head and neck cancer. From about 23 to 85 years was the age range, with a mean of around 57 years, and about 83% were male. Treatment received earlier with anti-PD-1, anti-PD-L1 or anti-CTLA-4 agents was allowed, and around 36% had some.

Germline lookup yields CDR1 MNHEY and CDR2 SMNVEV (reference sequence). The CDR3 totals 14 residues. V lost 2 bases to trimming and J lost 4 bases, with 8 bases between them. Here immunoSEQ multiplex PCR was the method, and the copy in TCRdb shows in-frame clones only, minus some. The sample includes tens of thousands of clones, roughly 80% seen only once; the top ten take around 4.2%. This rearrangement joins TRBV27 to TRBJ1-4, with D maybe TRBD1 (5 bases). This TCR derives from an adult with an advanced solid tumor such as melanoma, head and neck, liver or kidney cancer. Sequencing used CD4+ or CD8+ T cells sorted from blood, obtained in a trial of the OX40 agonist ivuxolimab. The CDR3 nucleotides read TGTGCCAGCAGTTTAAGACAGTATAATGAAAAACTGTTTTTT. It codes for CASSLRQYNEKLFF. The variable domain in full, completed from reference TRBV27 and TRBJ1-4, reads EAQVTQNPRYLITVTGKKLTVTCSQNMNHEYMSWYRQDPGLGLRQIYYSMNVEVTDKGDVPEGYKVSRKEKRNFPLILESPSPNQTSLYFCASSLRQYNEKLFFGSGTQLSVL.